This is a list of T cell receptor beta chains from one sample in a study of blood T cell repertoires in COVID-19. Repertoires were generated with immunoSEQ multiplex PCR, while TCRdb's copy carries only in-frame clones and drops some. This sample has around 130,000 clones, with 84% found just once. Sequences were obtained from peripheral blood. The receptors stem from a man aged 60-69 years with acute or convalescent COVID-19. Both conserved end residues are part of each CDR3. Each record gives: J gene, D gene, clone size, V gene, CDR3 length, CDR3 protein, CDR3 DNA. A D gene is named only where the DNA matches it firmly. For some rows the clone size is stated as once, few or many, or as a class when expanded; others skip it.

>TRBJ2-7|NA|NA|TRBV6-1|14
CASSEYRGSYEQYF
TGTGCCAGCAGTGAATATCGGGGTTCCTACGAGCAGTACTTC
>TRBJ2-2|NA|NA|TRBV5-1|16
CASSLVDSRNTGELFF
TGCGCCAGCAGCTTGGTGGACAGCCGCAACACCGGGGAGCTGTTTTTT
>TRBJ1-2|NA|once|TRBV30|13
CAWSVLSDYGYTF
TGTGCCTGGAGTGTACTATCCGATTATGGCTACACCTTC
>TRBJ1-1|NA|NA|TRBV6-1|14
CASSETLLVTEAFF
TGTGCCAGCAGTGAAACACTCCTAGTCACTGAAGCTTTCTTT
>TRBJ2-2|NA|NA|TRBV5-1|16
CASSLDYRANTGELFF
TGCGCCAGCAGCTTGGATTACAGAGCCAACACCGGGGAGCTGTTTTTT
>TRBJ2-2|TRBD1|once|TRBV7-9|16
CASREVQGAATGELFF
TGTGCCAGCAGAGAGGTGCAGGGGGCGGCCACCGGGGAGCTGTTTTTT
>TRBJ2-1|NA|NA|TRBV10-1|14
CASSDPATGSEQFF
TGCGCCAGCAGTGACCCCGCTACAGGTAGTGAGCAGTTCTTC
>TRBJ1-2|TRBD1|NA|TRBV7-6|15
CASSFGAGGDYGYTF
TGTGCCAGCAGCTTCGGGGCAGGGGGCGACTATGGCTACACCTTC
>TRBJ1-1|TRBD1|NA|TRBV10-3|15
CAISEVGQGSTEAFF
TGTGCCATCAGTGAAGTGGGACAGGGCTCCACTGAAGCTTTCTTT
>TRBJ1-1|TRBD1|NA|TRBV6-5|15
CASSYTSPGGTEAFF
TGTGCCAGCAGTTACACCTCCCCAGGGGGCACTGAAGCTTTCTTT
>TRBJ2-7|NA|NA|TRBV19|15
CASSGDSYKPYEQYF
TGTGCCAGTAGTGGGGACTCGTACAAACCCTACGAGCAGTACTTC
>TRBJ2-7|NA|NA|TRBV4-1|18
CASSQDSLNQGGLYEQYF
TGCGCCAGCAGCCAAGATTCCCTAAATCAGGGAGGACTCTACGAGCAGTACTTC
>TRBJ2-7|NA|NA|TRBV6-4|13
CASSEVGGREQYF
TGTGCCAGCAGTGAGGTGGGCGGGCGAGAGCAGTACTTC
>TRBJ2-3|TRBD2|NA|TRBV7-3|19
CASSLRASGGLGGTDTQYF
TGTGCCAGCAGCTTAAGGGCTAGCGGGGGCCTTGGGGGCACAGATACGCAGTATTTT
>TRBJ2-7|NA|NA|TRBV28|13
CASSPSTPYEQYF
TGTGCCAGCAGTCCGTCGACTCCCTACGAGCAGTACTTC
>TRBJ1-5|TRBD1|NA|TRBV29-1|14
CSVLAGTGDQPQHF
TGCAGCGTTCTCGCCGGGACAGGGGATCAGCCCCAGCATTTT